This record covers a single T cell receptor beta chain. Its antigen remains undetermined. No base-level quality is on record; no much larger clone is a single base apart. This sample was taken from a study of T cells in localized non-small cell lung cancer (dated by TCRdb to 2020 to 2022). General notes on the study: The study examined T cell repertoires in approximately 240 patients with early-stage NSCLC and compared tumors with uninvolved tumor-adjacent lungs. The cohort comprised some 220 treatment-naïve NSCLC patients with resected, localized lung tumors. NSCLC patients had a mean age of approximately 72 years, and around 130 were male and 107 female.

Overall study results and their limits: Uninvolved tumor-adjacent lung showed the highest T cell clonality, higher than tumor, which suggests more focused antigenic responses in the uninvolved tumor-adjacent lung. A median of roughly 60 of the top 100 tumor clones turned up in the paired uninvolved adjacent lung, and some 27 of those clones also ranked among the top 100 of that same adjacent lung. Because multi-region tumor sequencing was not done, intratumor heterogeneity could not be ruled out. Since the design was exploratory, TCR variables were selected using unadjusted p-values with no false-discovery rate correction. Longer overall survival was associated with higher blood T cell density, whereas shorter survival was associated with higher adjacent-lung clonality.

V is pared back by 10 bases and J by 6 bases, with 22 bases lying between the germline termini. The CDR3 numbers 14 residues from cysteine through phenylalanine. The read is trimmed to its CDR3 DNA, 42 bases read in frame from base 1. The germline V gene sets CDR1 to MNHNS and CDR2 to SASEGT. At diagnosis, peripheral blood, uninvolved tumor-adjacent lung and tumor were collected and were preserved as a mix of fresh-frozen and FFPE material. For TCR repertoire profiling, blood samples were analyzed in the form of peripheral blood mononuclear cells. The immunoSEQ Assay was used to sequence TCR beta CDR3 regions from DNA. Processing in the source paper ran as follows. To compute T cell density, TCR beta template counts were normalized to usable DNA, which was estimated by amplifying housekeeping genes. Richness was estimated with the preseqR package, extrapolating to 400,000 templates for PBMC samples and 120,000 templates for tissue samples. Clonality was defined as one minus Pielou's evenness. Differential abundance testing on productive amino-acid clonotypes, with a minimum total count of 5 and an alpha of 0.1, was used to identify tissue-enriched TCRs. The Jaccard Index and the Morisita Overlap Index were used to measure repertoire overlap between compartments. GLIPH clustered TCR beta CDR3s with public tetramer-defined viral CDR3s; viral motifs required at least three viral sequences plus V-gene enrichment. The immuneACCESS repertoire file appears here via TCRdb, limited to in-frame rearrangements. These files lack a portion of the clones; in checked studies, under half of the deficit traces to unresolved V genes, and the cause of the others is not known. V and J calls and clone size are given by that table; D and trimming were obtained from the DNA. This sample lists tens of thousands of clones; about four fifths were detected once. Roughly 17% of the sample comes from the top ten.

This sequence was found in a male donor at least 60 years old with stage III squamous cell lung carcinoma. The V and J genes are TRBV6-1 and TRBJ2-7, with TRBD2 as a weak D call on 6 bases. The material was peripheral blood, obtained before any cancer treatment. The CDR3 protein: CATKPGLANLEQYF. The bases are TGTGCCACCAAACCGGGGCTAGCGAATCTCGAGCAGTACTTC.